This T cell receptor (beta chain) originates from a study of blood T cell repertoires in COVID-19. Profiled with immunoSEQ multiplex PCR; TCRdb holds only in-frame clones, not every one. The table lists under 250,000 clones, around 83% of them singletons. The J segment lost 10 bases and the V segment lost 3 bases, leaving 11 bases of the junction unmatched. This CDR3 spans 16 amino acids. Germline V lookup: CDR1 WNHNN, CDR2 SYGVQD (reference sequence). Sequencing was done on a sample of peripheral blood. This TCR was sampled from an elderly man with acute or convalescent COVID-19. The chain joins TRBV10-1 to TRBJ2-1, with 11 bases that match TRBD2. The CDR3 is CASSDGGSGRAKEQFF. CDR3 nucleotide sequence: TGCGCCAGCAGTGATGGGGGTAGCGGGAGGGCCAAGGAGCAGTTCTTC.